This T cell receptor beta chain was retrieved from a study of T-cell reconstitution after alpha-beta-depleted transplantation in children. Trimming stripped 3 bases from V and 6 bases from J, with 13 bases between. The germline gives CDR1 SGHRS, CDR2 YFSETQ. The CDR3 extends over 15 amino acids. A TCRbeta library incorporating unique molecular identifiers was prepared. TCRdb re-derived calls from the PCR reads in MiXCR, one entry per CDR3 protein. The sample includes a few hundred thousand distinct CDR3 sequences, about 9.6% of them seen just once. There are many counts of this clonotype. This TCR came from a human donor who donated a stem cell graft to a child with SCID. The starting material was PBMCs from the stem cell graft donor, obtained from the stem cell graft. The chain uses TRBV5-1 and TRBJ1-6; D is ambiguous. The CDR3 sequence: CASSSVSGSNSPLHF. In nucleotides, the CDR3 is TGCGCCAGCAGCTCGGTCAGTGGGTCTAATTCACCCCTCCACTTT.